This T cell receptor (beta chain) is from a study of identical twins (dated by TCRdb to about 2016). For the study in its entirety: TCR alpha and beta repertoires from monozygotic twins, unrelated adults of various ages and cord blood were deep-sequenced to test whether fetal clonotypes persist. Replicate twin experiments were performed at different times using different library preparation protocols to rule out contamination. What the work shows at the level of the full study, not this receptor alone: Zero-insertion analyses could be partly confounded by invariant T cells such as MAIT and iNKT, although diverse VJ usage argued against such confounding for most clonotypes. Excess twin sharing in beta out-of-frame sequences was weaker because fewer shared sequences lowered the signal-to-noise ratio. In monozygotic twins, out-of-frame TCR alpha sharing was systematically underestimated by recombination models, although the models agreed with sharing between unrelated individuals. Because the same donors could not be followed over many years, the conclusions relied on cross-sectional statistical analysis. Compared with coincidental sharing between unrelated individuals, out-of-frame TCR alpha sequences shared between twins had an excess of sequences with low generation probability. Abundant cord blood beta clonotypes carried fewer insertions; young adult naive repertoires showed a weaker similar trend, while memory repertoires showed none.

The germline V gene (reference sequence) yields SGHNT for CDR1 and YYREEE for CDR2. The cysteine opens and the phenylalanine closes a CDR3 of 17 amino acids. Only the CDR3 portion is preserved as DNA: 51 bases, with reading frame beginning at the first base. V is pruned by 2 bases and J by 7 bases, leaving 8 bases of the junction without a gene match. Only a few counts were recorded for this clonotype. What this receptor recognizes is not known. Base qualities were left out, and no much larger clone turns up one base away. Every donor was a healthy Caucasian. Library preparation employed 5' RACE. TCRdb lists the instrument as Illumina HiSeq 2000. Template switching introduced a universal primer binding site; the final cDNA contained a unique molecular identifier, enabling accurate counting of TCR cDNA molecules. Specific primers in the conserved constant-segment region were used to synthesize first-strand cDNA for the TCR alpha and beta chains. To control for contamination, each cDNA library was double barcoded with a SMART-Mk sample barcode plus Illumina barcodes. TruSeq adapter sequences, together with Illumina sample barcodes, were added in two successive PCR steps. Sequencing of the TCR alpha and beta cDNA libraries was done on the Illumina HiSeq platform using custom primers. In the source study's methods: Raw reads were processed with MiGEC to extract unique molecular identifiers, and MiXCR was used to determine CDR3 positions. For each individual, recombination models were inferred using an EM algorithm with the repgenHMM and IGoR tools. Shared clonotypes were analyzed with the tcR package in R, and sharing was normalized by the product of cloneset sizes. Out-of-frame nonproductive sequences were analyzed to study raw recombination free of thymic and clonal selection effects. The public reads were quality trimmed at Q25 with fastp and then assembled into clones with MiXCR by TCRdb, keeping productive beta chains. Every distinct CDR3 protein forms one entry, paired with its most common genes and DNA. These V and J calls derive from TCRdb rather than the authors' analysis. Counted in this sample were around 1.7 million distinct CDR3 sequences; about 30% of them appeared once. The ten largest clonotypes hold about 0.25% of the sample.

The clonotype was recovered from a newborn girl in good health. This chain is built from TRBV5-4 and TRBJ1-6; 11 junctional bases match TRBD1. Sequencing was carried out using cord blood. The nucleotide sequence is TGTGCCAGCAGCTTAAGTCCCGGGACAGGGGGGAATTCACCCCTCCACTTT. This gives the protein CASSLSPGTGGNSPLHF.